Listed here are 24 T cell receptor beta chains from one sample, sequenced in a study of regulatory T cells in long-lasting Graves disease. According to the study, TCR beta libraries were built with iRepertoire HTBI primers and CDR3-region Arm-PCR. TCRdb re-derived calls from the multiplex PCR reads in MiXCR, one entry per CDR3 protein. The profile shows hundreds of thousands of distinct CDR3 sequences, about 13% of them singletons. The time point here: newly diagnosed GD, antithyroid drugs for less than 3 months. Researchers made the TCR library from RNA that was extracted from PBMCs. These data also formed part of another study, on T cells in Graves' hyperthyroidism and ophthalmopathy.

Here the sequenced sample was peripheral blood mononuclear cells (PBMCs), taken at new diagnosis, from a patient treated with antithyroid drugs. The receptors were gathered from a man under 40 with Graves disease.

This clonotype has ten or more counts. The rearrangement joins TRBV2 to TRBJ1-1; D is unresolved. The V and J ends lost 1 base and 11 bases respectively, with 14 bases between them. Germline CDR1 and CDR2: SNHLY and FYNNEI. The CDR3 sequence is 13 residues long. The CDR3 bases are TGTGCCAGCAGTGAAGGGGAAGTGTCGGGGGCTTTCTTT. It specifies CASSEGEVSGAFF.

This clonotype was picked up many times. The chain uses TRBV12-3 or TRBV12-4 and TRBJ2-7; D ambiguous. V lost 7 bases to trimming and J lost 0 bases, with 4 bases between them. This CDR3 region has 11 residues. Here the CDR3 reads CASTNSYEQYF. In DNA form, the CDR3 reads TGTGCCAGCACCAACTCCTACGAGCAGTACTTC.

This clonotype was recorded a few times. The chain employs TRBV10-3 and TRBJ1-5; TRBD1 matches 7 bases. The CDR3 is made up of 15 amino acids. Losses at the gene ends were 0 bases for V and 8 bases for J; bases not matched to a gene: 7. Germline CDR1 ENHRY, CDR2 SYGVKD. DNA of the CDR3: TGTGCCATCAGTGAGTCCGGAGGGGGCGAGGAGCCCCAGCATTTT. Translating it yields CAISESGGGEEPQHF.

The genes are TRBV10-3 and TRBJ2-7, with 9 bases fitting TRBD1. CDR3 size: 12 residues. CDR1 is ENHRY, CDR2 SYGVKD, per germline. This chain's CDR3 is CATRDRDYEQYF. The CDR3 DNA reads as TGTGCTACCCGGGACAGGGACTACGAGCAGTACTTC.

This clonotype was seen ten or more times. Here the CDR3 reads CASSTGGYEQYF. The DNA for the CDR3 is TGTGCCAGCAGTACGGGAGGGTACGAGCAGTACTTC. The chain joins TRBV12-3 or TRBV12-4 to TRBJ2-7; 8 bases map to TRBD2. The CDR3 covers 12 residues. V dropped 5 bases and J dropped 4; count of bases not matched to a gene: 1.

In this sample, this clonotype turned up many times. The chain couples TRBV5-1 to TRBJ2-1; 9 bases match TRBD2. J lost 9 bases, V lost 0 bases, and 13 bases had no gene match. CDR1 is SGHRS, CDR2 YFSETQ, per germline. This CDR3 is 17 amino acids long. CDR3 nucleotides: TGCGCCAGCAGCTTGGCCATTCGAGCGGGGGGACCCAGTGAGCAGTTCTTC. Its protein product is CASSLAIRAGGPSEQFF.

V is TRBV29-1 and J is TRBJ1-2; maybe TRBD1 (6 bases). The V end lost 7 bases, the J end lost 7 bases, and 16 bases lay between the germline ends. The CDR3 runs to 12 residues. Germline V CDR1 and CDR2: SQVTM, ANQGSEA. CDR3 sequence reads: CSAAGGAGGYTF. The CDR3 DNA follows: TGCAGCGCCGCGGGGGGGGCGGGTGGCTACACCTTC.

This clonotype was picked up many times. The rearrangement joins TRBV27 to TRBJ2-7, with D possibly TRBD1 on 6 matching bases. V was shortened by 5 bases and J by 6 bases, with 14 bases between the two germline ends. This CDR3 has 13 amino acids. In germline, CDR1 is MNHEY, CDR2 SMNVEV (reference sequence). The CDR3 spells CASSKTGVGEQYF. The CDR3, as DNA: TGTGCCAGCAGTAAGACAGGAGTGGGCGAGCAGTACTTC.

This clonotype was counted ten times or more. J is TRBJ2-1 and V is TRBV20-1, with 10 bases aligning to TRBD2. There are 15 residues in the CDR3. Germline CDR1 is DFQATT and CDR2 is SNEGSKA (reference sequence). Trimming removed 1 base from V and 5 bases from J; junction bases left unmatched: 5. As DNA, the CDR3 is TGCAGTGCTAGAGCCTTAGCGGGAGGCAACAATGAGCAGTTCTTC. It is translated as CSARALAGGNNEQFF.

This clonotype was seen repeatedly, ten times or more. J is TRBJ1-4 and V is TRBV28; D ambiguous. This CDR3 comprises 14 residues. The germline V gene encodes CDR1 MDHEN and CDR2 SYDVKM. V dropped 2 bases and J dropped 7 bases, with 11 bases sitting between them. CDR3 in amino acids: CASSLARSIEKLFF. DNA of the CDR3: TGTGCCAGCAGTTTAGCAAGGTCGATTGAAAAACTGTTTTTT.

This clonotype was seen a handful of times. The CDR3 DNA is TGTGCCAGTAGTAGACAGGGGGAACAGCCCCAGCATTTT. Translation gives CASSRQGEQPQHF. This chain joins TRBV19 and TRBJ1-5; 9 nucleotides line up with TRBD1. This CDR3 is 13 amino acids long. Germline trimming cut 4 bases from V and 7 bases from J; bases unmatched to any gene: 2. Per germline, CDR1 LNHDA and CDR2 SQIVND (reference sequence).

This chain joins TRBV5-4 and TRBJ2-2; D is undetermined. V lost 4 bases, J lost 5 bases, and 18 bases lay in between. Germline assignment: CDR1 SGHNT and CDR2 YYREEE (reference sequence). The CDR3 is 16 residues long. The CDR3 loop reads CASSPGRSWRTGELFF. The CDR3 nucleotides are TGTGCCAGCAGCCCTGGACGCTCCTGGAGAACCGGGGAGCTGTTTTTT. Full variable domain (remainder filled in from reference TRBV5-4 and TRBJ2-2): ETGVTQSPTHLIKTRGQQVTLRCSSQSGHNTVSWYQQALGQGPQFIFQYYREEENGRGNFPPRFSGLQFPNYSSELNVNALELDDSALYLCASSPGRSWRTGELFFGEGSRLTVL.

This clonotype showed up many times. The V gene is TRBV29-1, the J gene TRBJ2-5; a possible D gene is TRBD2 (6 bases). The germline V gene encodes CDR1 SQVTM and CDR2 ANQGSEA. V was cut by 1 base and J by 4 bases, with 19 bases left in between. The CDR3 is 16 residues long. For the CDR3, the DNA is TGCAGCGTTGAAGGCGACGGGGGAGGTTTAGGAGAGACCCAGTACTTC. Translated: CSVEGDGGGLGETQYF.

Ten or more counts support this clonotype. The chain recombines TRBV4-1 with TRBJ2-1; TRBD2 matches 8 bases. The length of the CDR3 is 16 residues. Trimming took 1 base from V and 7 from J; bases not matched to a gene: 9. Germline assignment: CDR1 MGHRA and CDR2 YSYEKL. CDR3 region: CASSQVGGLGRNEQFF. In DNA form, the CDR3 reads TGCGCCAGCAGCCAAGTTGGGGGACTAGGGAGGAATGAGCAGTTCTTC.

The sample holds many counts of this clonotype. This chain links TRBV6-2 or TRBV6-3 with TRBJ2-7, with D unclear. V was shortened by 0 bases and J by 3 bases, with 12 bases between the two germline ends. The germline CDR1 and CDR2 sequences are MNHEY and SVGEGT. This CDR3 is built from 15 residues. For the CDR3, the DNA is TGTGCCAGCAGTTACTCGAGCCCCGGCGGCTACGAGCAGTACTTC. This codes for CASSYSSPGGYEQYF.

This clonotype was counted many times. This rearrangement joins TRBV11-2 to TRBJ2-7, with D unresolved. The germline CDR1 and CDR2 sequences are SGHAT and FQNNGV. The length of the CDR3 is 12 residues. Trimming took 2 bases from V and 2 from J, leaving 4 bases between them. CDR3 DNA: TGTGCCAGCAGCTTAAACGCCTACGAGCAGTACTTC. Translation gives CASSLNAYEQYF. The whole variable domain, remainder taken from reference TRBV11-2 and TRBJ2-7, is EAGVAQSPRYKIIEKRQSVAFWCNPISGHATLYWYQQILGQGPKLLIQFQNNGVVDDSQLPKDRFSAERLKGVDSTLKIQPAKLEDSAVYLCASSLNAYEQYFGPGTRLTVT.

This clonotype has ten or more counts. The genes are TRBV12-3 or TRBV12-4 and TRBJ2-5; TRBD2 matches 10 bases. V was pared by 1 base and J by 4 bases, with 3 bases of the junction left unmatched. The CDR3 spans 15 residues. For the CDR3, the DNA is TGTGCCAGCAGTTTAGAGCGGGAGGGCCTAGAGACCCAGTACTTC. This codes for CASSLEREGLETQYF.

This clonotype showed up many times. J is TRBJ2-1 and V is TRBV12-3 or TRBV12-4; D gene ambiguous. The length of the CDR3 is 16 residues. The V end lost 5 bases, the J end lost 3 bases, and 17 bases lay between the germline ends. As DNA, the CDR3 is TGTGCCAGCAGTCTATCCGGGCACCCCCTCTACAATGAGCAGTTCTTC. It translates to CASSLSGHPLYNEQFF.

Of note for this clonotype: This likely came from a read error, as a far larger clone is one base away. The J gene is TRBJ2-1, the V gene TRBV11-1, with TRBD2 matching over 7 bases. CDR1 is SGHAT and CDR2 is FQDESV in the germline V gene (reference sequence). The junction had 12 bases not matched to a gene; V was cut back by 3 bases and J by 10 bases. This CDR3 spans 15 amino acids. Here the CDR3 DNA reads TGTGCCAGCAGCTTCCGAGCGGGGAGGGCCTACGAGCAGTTCTTC. This sequence encodes CASSFRAGRAYEQFF.

This clonotype turned up a few times. The chain employs TRBV13 and TRBJ1-5, with 8 nucleotides matching TRBD1. The CDR3 runs 18 residues. Germline CDR1 reads PRHDT; CDR2 reads FYEKMQ (reference sequence). V dropped 5 bases and J dropped 6; count of bases not matched to a gene: 18. CDR3 sequence reads: CASSSRAGTGPSIQPQHF. The DNA for the CDR3 is TGTGCCAGCAGCAGCCGAGCCGGGACAGGCCCCTCTATTCAGCCCCAGCATTTT.

This clonotype has at least ten counts. The chain combines TRBV27 with TRBJ2-2; 7 bases line up with TRBD2. Germline values: CDR1 MNHEY, CDR2 SMNVEV (reference sequence). With V trimmed by 2 bases and J by 7 bases, 13 bases remained unmatched. The CDR3 has 17 residues. DNA for the CDR3: TGTGCCAGCAGTTTAAGGGCGGGAGAGTTGTGGTTCGGGGAGCTGTTTTTT. Residues: CASSLRAGELWFGELFF.

The V and J genes are TRBV30 and TRBJ1-4, with TRBD1 matching 7 bases. This CDR3 is 14 amino acids long. The V gene's germline CDR1 is GTSNPN and CDR2 SVGIG (reference sequence). J gave up 6 bases and V 1 base, and 5 bases lay outside the gene matches. The CDR3 reads CAWSEGASDEKLFF. The CDR3 DNA sequence: TGTGCCTGGAGTGAGGGGGCTTCGGATGAAAAACTGTTTTTT. The variable domain in full, with the rest retrieved from reference TRBV30 and TRBJ1-4, is SQTIHQWPATLVQPVGSPLSLECTVEGTSNPNLYWYRQAAGRGLQLLFYSVGIGQISSEVPQNLSASRPQDRQFILSSKKLLLSDSGFYLCAWSEGASDEKLFFGSGTQLSVL.

The chain uses TRBV5-6 and TRBJ1-6, with D maybe TRBD1 (5 bases). The CDR3 loop spans 16 amino acids. Germline V gives CDR1 SGHDT, CDR2 YYEEEE. Trimming shortened V by 4 bases and J by 7 bases, and 18 bases separated the two germline ends. The CDR3 loop is CASSPSPRGRNSPLHF. In nucleotides, the CDR3 is TGTGCCAGCAGCCCCAGCCCACGGGGCCGAAATTCACCCCTCCACTTT.

This clonotype was seen at least ten times. The CDR3, as DNA: TGTGCCAGCAGTTCGTTAGCAGGAGGGCCAACCGGGGAGCTGTTTTTT. Encoded protein: CASSSLAGGPTGELFF. The rearrangement uses TRBV12-3 or TRBV12-4 and TRBJ2-2, with D tentatively TRBD2 (6 bases). Trimming left V 4 bases short and J 5 bases short, with 17 bases between. This CDR3 is built from 16 residues.